Each of the 25 T cell receptor beta chains below was sequenced from the same sample in a study of CD8+ T cells in alopecia areata. The sequencing template was cDNA reverse transcribed from extracted RNA. Some clones are missing from TCRdb's copy, which holds only in-frame ones; the method was immunoSEQ multiplex PCR. The sample consists of about 150,000 clones, approximately 87% of them appearing once. This sample comprised CD8+ T cells sorted from blood, obtained at week 0. The receptors shown here come from a human donor with alopecia areata.

This clone was observed a single time. The chain carries TRBV4-1 and TRBJ2-2; TRBD2 aligns across 9 bases. The J segment lost 5 bases and the V segment lost 2 bases, leaving 3 bases of the junction unmatched. The CDR3 spans 15 residues. CDR1 is MGHRA, CDR2 YSYEKL, per germline. CDR3 sequence: CASSQLAGMTGELFF. Written as DNA, the CDR3 is TGCGCCAGCAGCCAACTAGCGGGGATGACCGGGGAGCTGTTTTTT.

V usage is TRBV7-9 and J usage is TRBJ2-7; D might be TRBD1 (5 bases). V was trimmed by 0 bases and J by 3 bases, leaving 18 bases between them. CDR1 is SEHNR and CDR2 is FQNEAQ in the germline V gene (reference sequence). The CDR3 runs to 17 residues. The CDR3 region has the DNA TGTGCCAGCAGCTTAGCTACCGACAGAAGCCCCTACTACGAGCAGTACTTC. Its translation is CASSLATDRSPYYEQYF.

The CDR3 loop reads CASSLSGVNYGYTF. DNA for the CDR3: TGTGCCAGCAGTTTATCGGGGGTTAACTATGGCTACACCTTC. The chain links TRBV27 to TRBJ1-2; perhaps TRBD1 as D (5 bases). The germline V and J ends were trimmed by 0 bases and 1 base, with 6 bases remaining between them. From germline, CDR1 is MNHEY and CDR2 SMNVEV (reference sequence). The CDR3 sequence is 14 residues long.

This chain links TRBV13 with TRBJ2-2; 8 nucleotides align to TRBD1. The germline gives CDR1 PRHDT, CDR2 FYEKMQ (reference sequence). Unmatched junction bases numbered 6, after V lost 4 bases and J lost 5 bases. The CDR3 covers 15 residues. This chain's CDR3 is CASSSGQGQTGELFF. DNA for the CDR3: TGTGCCAGCAGCTCAGGACAGGGACAAACCGGGGAGCTGTTTTTT.

The genes are TRBV27 and TRBJ2-1, with 7 bases matching TRBD2. Germline trimming cut 5 bases from V and 2 bases from J; bases unmatched to any gene: 9. CDR3 size: 16 residues. The germline CDR1 and CDR2 sequences are MNHEY and SMNVEV (reference sequence). The CDR3 loop is CASSPVAGETYNEQFF. Here the CDR3 DNA reads TGTGCCAGCAGTCCCGTCGCGGGGGAGACCTACAATGAGCAGTTCTTC.

The DNA for the CDR3 is TGCAGCGTTGGGCAATCCACGGACTATGGCTACACCTTC. It codes for CSVGQSTDYGYTF. The chain combines TRBV29-1 with TRBJ1-2; no firm D call. V was trimmed by 4 bases and J by 3 bases, leaving 12 bases between them. The germline V gene has CDR1 SQVTM and CDR2 ANQGSEA. The CDR3 has 13 residues.

The chain is built from TRBV11-2 and TRBJ2-1; 12 positions agree with TRBD2. The CDR3 has 16 residues. Germline V gives CDR1 SGHAT, CDR2 FQNNGV. The trim removed 3 bases at V and 7 bases at J, leaving 7 bases unmatched. CDR3 DNA sequence: TGTGCCAGCAGCTTTTCGGCTAGCGGGAGGGCTAATGAGCAGTTCTTC. Amino acids: CASSFSASGRANEQFF.

V usage is TRBV27 and J usage is TRBJ2-7; tentative D call: TRBD1 (6 bases). Germline-derived CDR1 and CDR2 are MNHEY and SMNVEV (reference sequence). Trimming pared 5 bases from V and 4 bases from J, leaving 18 bases between. This CDR3 spans 15 amino acids. DNA for the CDR3: TGTGCCAGCAGTCCTCAATCTCCGAGGGGGTACGAGCAGTACTTC. The encoded protein is CASSPQSPRGYEQYF.

The rearrangement joins TRBV27 to TRBJ2-3, with D uncertain. V lost 6 bases to trimming and J lost 6 bases, with 16 bases between them. The germline gives CDR1 MNHEY, CDR2 SMNVEV (reference sequence). The CDR3 consists of 14 residues. The CDR3 is CASSPVASVDTQYF. CDR3 nucleotides: TGTGCCAGCAGCCCGGTCGCGAGCGTCGATACGCAGTATTTT.

The chain carries TRBV5-6 and TRBJ2-7; D is possibly TRBD2 (5 bases). V dropped 4 bases and J dropped 2 bases, with 13 bases sitting between them. This CDR3 region has 14 residues. CDR1 and CDR2 (germline): SGHDT, YYEEEE. This chain's CDR3 is CASSAPLVTYEQYF. DNA for the CDR3: TGTGCCAGCAGCGCCCCACTAGTAACCTACGAGCAGTACTTC.

This clone was counted a few times. The rearrangement links TRBV29-1 to TRBJ2-3; 12 bases match TRBD2. Germline CDR1 and CDR2: SQVTM and ANQGSEA. The ends lost 1 base at V and 4 bases at J; junction bases unmatched: 15. The CDR3 runs 19 residues. The CDR3 DNA is TGCAGCGTTGAAGCTCCTCTAGCGGGGGGGGTCCTACCCTCAGATACGCAGTATTTT. This codes for CSVEAPLAGGVLPSDTQYF.

This sequence joins TRBV27 and TRBJ1-5, with D possibly being TRBD1 (6 bases). Trimming took off 4 bases at V and 6 bases at J, with 10 bases between the two ends. The germline V gene has CDR1 MNHEY and CDR2 SMNVEV (reference sequence). The CDR3 spans 13 residues. CDR3: CASSWRGGQPQHF. For the CDR3, the DNA is TGTGCCAGCAGTTGGAGGGGGGGTCAGCCCCAGCATTTT.

This rearrangement joins TRBV7-7 to TRBJ2-6, with 10 bases fitting TRBD1. V lost 5 bases and J lost 4; bases outside the gene matches: 5. CDR3 length: 16 amino acids. Germline loops: CDR1 SSHAT, CDR2 FNYEAQ (reference sequence). The chain's CDR3 is CASSPGTGAGANVLTF. DNA of the CDR3: TGTGCCAGCAGCCCCGGGACAGGGGCCGGGGCCAACGTCCTGACTTTC.

The V gene is TRBV6-5, the J gene TRBJ2-7, with a weak D call TRBD2 (6 bases). The CDR3 totals 14 residues. The V and J ends lost 4 bases and 5 bases respectively, with 15 bases between them. CDR1 is MNHEY, CDR2 SVGAGI, per germline. CDR3 coding DNA: TGTGCCAGCAGTTCCCAGGGACTTTTCCACGAGCAGTACTTC. This encodes CASSSQGLFHEQYF.

The chain combines TRBV27 with TRBJ1-2, with D maybe TRBD1 (6 bases). V lost 4 bases and J lost 0, with 9 bases in between. CDR1 and CDR2 (germline): MNHEY, SMNVEV (reference sequence). CDR3 length: 14 amino acids. CDR3 protein: CASSWQGPNYGYTF. CDR3 coding DNA: TGTGCCAGCAGTTGGCAGGGGCCTAACTATGGCTACACCTTC.

This chain links TRBV9 with TRBJ1-1; no definite D call. V gave up 1 base and J gave up 0 bases, with 4 bases separating them. Germline CDR1 is SGDLS and CDR2 is YYNGEE. CDR3 length: 13 residues. The CDR3 loop reads CASSVRLNTEAFF. The CDR3 nucleotides read TGTGCCAGCAGCGTACGATTGAACACTGAAGCTTTCTTT.

The V gene is TRBV7-9, the J gene TRBJ2-1, with 7 bases matching TRBD2. J lost 10 bases, V lost 7 bases, and 16 bases had no gene match. Germline V gene sequence: CDR1 SEHNR, CDR2 FQNEAQ (reference sequence). This CDR3 has 15 residues. CDR3 sequence: CASNPGERGLREQFF. The CDR3, as DNA: TGTGCCAGCAATCCGGGGGAGCGGGGATTAAGGGAGCAGTTCTTC.

This sequence joins TRBV11-1 and TRBJ2-7; D remains ambiguous. The V end was cut by 2 bases, the J end by 5 bases, with 16 bases between. Germline loops: CDR1 SGHAT, CDR2 FQDESV (reference sequence). The CDR3 contains 15 residues. The DNA for the CDR3 is TGTGCCAGCAGCTTAAACCTTGCCGCTACAAACGAGCAGTACTTC. This codes for CASSLNLAATNEQYF.

The rearrangement joins TRBV5-6 to TRBJ2-2; no clear D. V was pared by 4 bases and J by 6 bases, with 19 bases between. This CDR3 spans 16 amino acids. Germline assignment: CDR1 SGHDT and CDR2 YYEEEE. Here the CDR3 DNA reads TGTGCCAGCAGCCCAACGTACACCTCAGGAGCCGGGGAGCTGTTTTTT. The encoded protein is CASSPTYTSGAGELFF.

The chain carries TRBV5-1 and TRBJ2-7, with D possibly matching TRBD2 (6 bases). Between the trimmed V and J ends, which lost 4 bases and 4 bases, there was a span of 15 bases. Germline V gene data show CDR1 as SGHRS and CDR2 as YFSETQ. This CDR3 region has 14 residues. CDR3 bases: TGCGCCAGCAGCCGGGAGCACGGGGAATACGAGCAGTACTTC. Translated: CASSREHGEYEQYF.

The gene calls are TRBV29-1 and TRBJ2-7; tentatively, D is TRBD1 (5 bases). Trimming removed 7 bases from V and 3 bases from J, with 10 bases in between. CDR1 and CDR2 (germline): SQVTM, ANQGSEA. The CDR3 contains 11 residues. The CDR3, as DNA: TGCAGCGAACAGGTCGTCTACGAGCAGTACTTC. This sequence encodes CSEQVVYEQYF.

The rearrangement uses TRBV7-2 and TRBJ2-5, with 7 bases aligning to TRBD1. V shed 5 bases and J 5 bases; nucleotides not matched to a gene: 11. This CDR3 is 15 amino acids long. The germline gives CDR1 SGHTA, CDR2 FQGNSA. The CDR3 DNA reads as TGTGCCAGCAGCACAGGGGTCCGACGGGTCGAGACCCAGTACTTC. Its protein product is CASSTGVRRVETQYF.

J is TRBJ2-5 and V is TRBV29-1; TRBD1 is a possible D gene (6 bases). Germline V lookup: CDR1 SQVTM, CDR2 ANQGSEA. The CDR3 totals 13 residues. The ends were cut back, 3 bases at V and 9 bases at J, with 17 bases in the middle. In DNA, the CDR3 is TGCAGCGTTGACGAGGGGGTGGGGCCTGCCCAGTACTTC. Translating it yields CSVDEGVGPAQYF. Together with reference TRBV29-1 and TRBJ2-5, the CDR3 gives the full variable domain: SAVISQKPSRDICQRGTSLTIQCQVDSQVTMMFWYRQQPGQSLTLIATANQGSEATYESGFVIDKFPISRPNLTFSTLTVSNMSPEDSSIYLCSVDEGVGPAQYFGPGTRLLVL.

The chain recombines TRBV6-6 with TRBJ1-5; D is uncertain. Germline CDR1 is MNHNY and CDR2 is SVGAGI (reference sequence). The CDR3 extends over 13 amino acids. V was clipped by 0 bases and J by 5 bases, with 5 bases between them. The CDR3 is CASSYSWDQPQHF. The CDR3 DNA sequence: TGTGCCAGCAGTTACTCATGGGATCAGCCCCAGCATTTT.

Worth noting for this clone: The sample carries other DNA sequences with the same CDR3. V gene TRBV5-1 combines with J gene TRBJ1-1; 8 bases are a match to TRBD1. Trimming took 0 bases from V and 4 from J; bases not matched to a gene: 2. Germline lookup yields CDR1 SGHRS and CDR2 YFSETQ. There are 14 residues in the CDR3. CDR3 residues: CASSLGQGSTEAFF. The CDR3 DNA is TGCGCCAGCAGCTTGGGACAGGGGTCCACTGAAGCTTTCTTT.